This T cell receptor beta chain was sequenced during a study of vaccination and CD4 T cells after COVID-19. Treatment described: roughly nine-day PBMC culture with coronavirus spike peptide pools or control peptides (ViraFEST assay). Points on this clonotype: The target antigen is unknown.

The length of the CDR3 is 15 residues. Germline CDR1 SGHRS, CDR2 YFSETQ. Trimming shortened V by 5 bases and J by 10 bases, and 19 bases separated the two germline ends. Sequencing of cultured CD4+ T cell DNA used the Oncomine TCR Beta short-read assay. MiXCR, applied by TCRdb to the PCR reads, yields one record per CDR3 protein. The sample includes more than 10,000 distinct CDR3 sequences, 50% to 60% of them seen just once. The sequence came from a human donor with COVID-19. Sequenced here: cultured CD4+ T cells from blood, sampled after SARS-CoV-2 vaccination. The V gene is TRBV5-1, the J gene TRBJ1-6; weak D call: TRBD1 (6 bases). This chain's CDR3 is CASRAQVQGQSPLHF. CDR3 bases: TGCGCCAGCAGGGCCCAAGTACAGGGCCAATCACCCCTCCACTTT.